These 7 T cell receptor beta chains originate from one sample sequenced in a study of T cell responses to AZD1222 COVID-19 vaccine (dated by TCRdb to the early 2020s). Read against the paper, the sample's time point label means: baseline before first vaccination. The library was built by means of the immunoSEQ multiplex PCR assay. Held by TCRdb, this immuneACCESS table contains in-frame sequences only and omits some clones. Under half of the omission traces to an unresolved V gene where checked; the cause of the rest is unknown. This sample comprises approximately 140,000 clones, 90% to 95% of them detected only once. The ten largest clones add up to roughly 1.3% of the sample. Sample: peripheral blood, taken on day 0 of AZD1222 vaccination. The receptor source for this set is an adult in good health.

V is TRBV6-2 or TRBV6-3 and J is TRBJ2-3, with 7 positions matching TRBD2. CDR1 is MNHEY and CDR2 is SVGEGT in the germline V gene. The CDR3 covers 15 residues. J lost 3 bases, V lost 3 bases, and 6 bases had no gene match. DNA of the CDR3: TGTGCCAGCAGTTATGGACTAGGAGGTACAGATACGCAGTATTTT. It codes for CASSYGLGGTDTQYF.

The V and J genes are TRBV7-2 and TRBJ1-2; D might be TRBD1 (6 bases). This CDR3 comprises 16 residues. Trimming cost V 1 base and J 2 bases, with 14 bases left between them. From germline, CDR1 is SGHTA and CDR2 FQGNSA. DNA for the CDR3: TGTGCCAGCAGCTTAGTATCAGGGGTAGGCAACTATGGCTACACCTTC. Translating gives CASSLVSGVGNYGYTF.

The chain carries TRBV28 and TRBJ2-1; D is undetermined. The CDR3 sequence is 13 residues long. V lost 7 bases, J lost 3 bases, and 10 bases lay in between. Germline V gene data show CDR1 as MDHEN and CDR2 as SYDVKM. CDR3 residues: CASIHRSYNEQFF. In DNA form, the CDR3 reads TGTGCCAGCATCCATCGGAGCTACAATGAGCAGTTCTTC. Combining the CDR3 with reference TRBV28 and TRBJ2-1 gives the whole variable domain DVKVTQSSRYLVKRTGEKVFLECVQDMDHENMFWYRQDPGLGLRLIYFSYDVKMKEKGDIPEGYSVSREKKERFSLILESASTNQTSMYLCASIHRSYNEQFFGPGTRLTVL.

The rearrangement joins TRBV5-5 to TRBJ2-7, with 8 bases aligning to TRBD1. Looked up from germline, CDR1 is SGHKS and CDR2 is YYEKEE (reference sequence). The V and J ends lost 1 base and 0 bases, in that order; junction bases with no gene match: 9. This CDR3 contains 17 residues. As DNA, the CDR3 is TGTGCCAGCAGCTTGAACCCGGACAGGGCGTACTCCTACGAGCAGTACGTC. It is translated as CASSLNPDRAYSYEQYV.

The chain uses TRBV6-6 and TRBJ1-1; unclear D gene. The V and J ends lost 0 bases and 2 bases respectively, with 10 bases between them. CDR1 and CDR2 (germline): MNHNY, SVGAGI (reference sequence). This CDR3 region has 15 residues. The chain's CDR3 is CASSYSANFNTEAFF. The DNA for the CDR3 is TGTGCCAGCAGTTACTCTGCAAACTTTAACACTGAAGCTTTCTTT.

V usage is TRBV7-9 and J usage is TRBJ1-2; D remains ambiguous. This CDR3 spans 14 amino acids. Germline V lookup: CDR1 SEHNR, CDR2 FQNEAQ (reference sequence). The V gene lost 1 base and the J gene lost 4 bases, with 10 bases spanning the gap. CDR3 coding DNA: TGTGCCAGCAGCTTAGGAGCGGGAATCTATGGCTACACCTTC. This translates into CASSLGAGIYGYTF.

This rearrangement joins TRBV5-1 to TRBJ2-1; 9 bases are a match to TRBD2. CDR3 length: 16 amino acids. CDR1 is SGHRS and CDR2 is YFSETQ in the germline V gene. Unmatched junction bases numbered 11, after V lost 1 base and J lost 9 bases. CDR3 nucleotides: TGCGCCAGCAGCTTGATTAGCGGGAGCGGAACGTTTGAGCAGTTCTTC. As protein: CASSLISGSGTFEQFF.